One and the same sample provided the 29 T cell receptor beta chains below, sequenced in a study of blood T cell repertoires in COVID-19. Clones were sequenced by immunoSEQ multiplex PCR, and TCRdb holds only the in-frame ones, with some missing. The sample lists some 250,000 clones, roughly 86% seen once, with about 5.2% in the top ten. Material for sequencing was peripheral blood. These receptors originate from an older woman with COVID-19, enrolled during active disease.

The J gene is TRBJ2-1, the V gene TRBV28; TRBD2 agrees at 8 bases. Germline-derived CDR1 and CDR2 are MDHEN and SYDVKM. V lost 3 bases, J lost 7 bases, and 5 bases stayed unmatched. The CDR3 extends over 14 amino acids. The CDR3 loop reads CASSFGRARNEQFF. The CDR3 DNA sequence: TGTGCCAGCAGTTTCGGGAGGGCCAGGAATGAGCAGTTCTTC.

The DNA of the CDR3 is TGTGCCAGCAGTCCTTCGGGCAGGGGGCAGAATTCACCCCTCCACTTT. It yields the protein CASSPSGRGQNSPLHF. The chain carries TRBV28 and TRBJ1-6; 8 bases agree with TRBD1. From germline, CDR1 is MDHEN and CDR2 SYDVKM. The junction had 10 bases not matched to a gene; V was cut back by 5 bases and J by 7 bases. This CDR3 is built from 16 residues.

This rearrangement joins TRBV6-5 to TRBJ2-4; a weak D match, TRBD1 (7 bases). Germline assignment: CDR1 MNHEY and CDR2 SVGAGI. The V and J ends lost 5 bases and 7 bases respectively, with 18 bases between them. This CDR3 is 15 amino acids long. The CDR3 loop reads CASSTHRGLGNIQYF. The CDR3 DNA reads as TGTGCCAGCAGTACTCACAGGGGACTCGGCAACATTCAGTACTTC.

The V gene is TRBV6-4, the J gene TRBJ1-6, with 7 bases aligning to TRBD1. The germline gives CDR1 MRHNA, CDR2 SNTAGT. Trimming removed 5 bases from V and 13 bases from J; junction bases left unmatched: 11. The CDR3 length is 14 residues. The CDR3 bases are TGTGCCAGCAGTTCAAAAGTAGGGGGCTCGCCCCTCCACTTT. Translating it yields CASSSKVGGSPLHF.

The chain couples TRBV4-2 to TRBJ2-4, with D possibly TRBD1 on 6 matching bases. The V gene lost 1 base and the J gene lost 7 bases, with 11 bases spanning the gap. Germline loops: CDR1 LGHNA, CDR2 YNFKEQ. The CDR3 sequence is 14 residues long. The CDR3 DNA reads as TGTGCCAGCAGCCAAGGAAGGGACACTAACATTCAGTACTTC. This sequence encodes CASSQGRDTNIQYF.

In its sample, this clone was seen a few times. V and J are TRBV7-2 and TRBJ2-1; 8 positions agree with TRBD2. The V gene's germline CDR1 is SGHTA and CDR2 FQGNSA. CDR3 size: 16 residues. V shed 0 bases and J 5 bases; nucleotides not matched to a gene: 6. CDR3: CASSLALAGSNNEQFF. The CDR3 DNA sequence: TGTGCCAGCAGCTTAGCGCTAGCGGGTTCCAACAATGAGCAGTTCTTC. The full variable domain, its missing parts supplied by reference TRBV7-2 and TRBJ2-1, is GAGVSQSPSNKVTEKGKDVELRCDPISGHTALYWYRQSLGQGLEFLIYFQGNSAPDKSGLPSDRFSAERTGGSVSTLTIQRTQQEDSAVYLCASSLALAGSNNEQFFGPGTRLTVL.

CDR3 region: CASSPRTGDQETQYF. Here the CDR3 DNA reads TGTGCCAGCAGCCCCCGGACAGGCGACCAAGAGACCCAGTACTTC. The chain joins TRBV6-6 to TRBJ2-5; 7 nucleotides line up with TRBD1. V lost 6 bases to trimming and J lost 0 bases; unmatched junction nucleotides: 7. The V gene's germline CDR1 is MNHNY and CDR2 SVGAGI (reference sequence). The CDR3 spans 15 residues.

The rearrangement links TRBV7-3 to TRBJ2-1; 15 bases align to TRBD2. Germline V gives CDR1 SGHTA, CDR2 FQGTGA. The V segment lost 5 bases and the J segment 12 bases; nucleotides outside the gene matches: 14. The CDR3 is 17 amino acids. The CDR3 DNA reads TGTGCCAGCAGCCCGCTGATTGGTCGGACTAGCGGGAGGGGGCAGTTCTTC. Amino acid sequence: CASSPLIGRTSGRGQFF.

The V gene is TRBV5-4, the J gene TRBJ1-2, with 11 bases lining up with TRBD1. The ends lost 4 bases at V and 5 bases at J; junction bases unmatched: 13. CDR3 length: 17 residues. Germline CDR1 reads SGHNT; CDR2 reads YYREEE (reference sequence). CDR3 in amino acids: CASSPWTGGDLPYGYTF. Here the CDR3 DNA reads TGTGCCAGCAGCCCCTGGACAGGGGGCGACCTTCCTTATGGCTACACCTTC.

This sequence joins TRBV28 and TRBJ1-2; a possible D gene is TRBD1 (5 bases). The CDR3 has 13 residues. V was shortened by 2 bases and J by 8 bases, with 12 bases between the two germline ends. The germline V gene has CDR1 MDHEN and CDR2 SYDVKM. The CDR3 DNA is TGTGCCAGCAGTTTAGGGGGGGTTCAAGGCTACACCTTC. It is translated as CASSLGGVQGYTF.

CDR3 in amino acids: CASSLTGALSTDTQYF. CDR3 nucleotide sequence: TGTGCCAGCAGCTTAACAGGGGCTCTCAGCACAGATACGCAGTATTTT. The chain joins TRBV11-2 to TRBJ2-3; 7 positions agree with TRBD1. CDR1 is SGHAT, CDR2 FQNNGV, per germline. CDR3 length: 16 amino acids. The trim removed 2 bases at V and 0 bases at J, leaving 5 bases unmatched.

The chain combines TRBV15 with TRBJ1-5; D uncertain. From germline, CDR1 is LNHNV and CDR2 YYDKDF (reference sequence). The V and J ends lost 5 bases and 1 base respectively, with 6 bases between them. This CDR3 has 13 residues. CDR3 sequence (DNA): TGTGCCACCAGCGGGAGGAGCAATCAGCCCCAGCATTTT. Translating gives CATSGRSNQPQHF.

The V and J genes are TRBV2 and TRBJ2-6, with D unresolved. Germline CDR1 and CDR2: SNHLY and FYNNEI. Trimming shortened V by 9 bases and J by 2 bases, and 8 bases separated the two germline ends. The CDR3 has 13 amino acids. The CDR3 DNA sequence: TGTGCCAGGCGATTGGCTGGGGCCAACGTCCTGACTTTC. Amino acid sequence: CARRLAGANVLTF. Combining the CDR3 with reference TRBV2 and TRBJ2-6 gives the whole variable domain EPEVTQTPSHQVTQMGQEVILRCVPISNHLYFYWYRQILGQKVEFLVSFYNNEISEKSEIFDDQFSVERPDGSNFTLKIRSTKLEDSAMYFCARRLAGANVLTFGAGSRLTVL.

This chain connects TRBV18 to TRBJ2-1, with a possible D match to TRBD2 (6 bases). This CDR3 has 14 amino acids. V was pared by 3 bases and J by 5 bases, with 11 bases between. In germline, CDR1 is KGHSH, CDR2 LQKENI. CDR3 protein: CASSPRGGNNEQFF. CDR3 nucleotide sequence: TGTGCCAGCTCACCTCGGGGAGGAAACAATGAGCAGTTCTTC.

The V gene is TRBV7-9, the J gene TRBJ1-4; unclear D gene. The CDR3 has 13 residues. V was trimmed by 3 bases and J by 7 bases, leaving 9 bases between them. From germline, CDR1 is SEHNR and CDR2 FQNEAQ (reference sequence). DNA of the CDR3: TGTGCCAGCAGCTTTAGGGAGTCTGAAAAACTGTTTTTT. Translation: CASSFRESEKLFF.

J is TRBJ1-5 and V is TRBV7-8, with 10 positions matching TRBD1. Germline V gives CDR1 SGHVS, CDR2 FQNEAQ. The CDR3 covers 14 residues. Trimming took 5 bases from V and 7 from J; bases not matched to a gene: 5. The CDR3 reads CASSGTGVWQPQHF. The CDR3 nucleotides read TGTGCCAGCAGCGGGACAGGGGTATGGCAGCCCCAGCATTTT.

The J gene is TRBJ2-1, the V gene TRBV6-5; D remains ambiguous. V lost 4 bases and J lost 7, with 11 bases in between. The CDR3 is made up of 13 amino acids. Germline assignment: CDR1 MNHEY and CDR2 SVGAGI. CDR3 DNA: TGTGCCAGCAGTTCCCCTCGTTTTAATGAGCAGTTCTTC. It specifies CASSSPRFNEQFF.

This chain joins TRBV5-5 and TRBJ2-1; TRBD1 matches 9 bases. CDR1 is SGHKS and CDR2 is YYEKEE in the germline V gene (reference sequence). Trimming removed 3 bases from V and 2 bases from J; junction bases left unmatched: 6. CDR3 length: 16 residues. CDR3 in DNA: TGTGCCAGCAGCTCTCATACAGGGGGCGCCTACAATGAGCAGTTCTTC. Amino acid sequence: CASSSHTGGAYNEQFF.

The table lists this clone with a few counts. The V and J genes are TRBV5-1 and TRBJ2-7, with D tentatively TRBD1 (6 bases). Germline V gene data show CDR1 as SGHRS and CDR2 as YFSETQ. Between the trimmed V and J ends, which lost 4 bases and 2 bases, there was a span of 16 bases. The CDR3 runs to 15 residues. The CDR3 sequence: CASSPSDRITYEQYF. Written as DNA, the CDR3 is TGCGCCAGCAGCCCCTCGGACAGAATTACCTACGAGCAGTACTTC.

The chain is built from TRBV9 and TRBJ2-1; 9 bases align to TRBD1. The CDR3 is 14 residues long. V lost 2 bases to trimming and J lost 9 bases; unmatched junction nucleotides: 6. Germline V CDR1 and CDR2: SGDLS, YYNGEE. This CDR3 is CASSVLGQGFEQFF. The CDR3 nucleotides are TGTGCCAGCAGCGTGCTCGGACAGGGGTTTGAGCAGTTCTTC. The full variable domain, its missing parts supplied by reference TRBV9 and TRBJ2-1, is DSGVTQTPKHLITATGQRVTLRCSPRSGDLSVYWYQQSLDQGLQFLIQYYNGEERAKGNILERFSAQQFPDLHSELNLSSLELGDSALYFCASSVLGQGFEQFFGPGTRLTVL.

The chain is built from TRBV29-1 and TRBJ2-1; 10 bases align to TRBD2. The germline V gene has CDR1 SQVTM and CDR2 ANQGSEA. CDR3 length: 14 residues. V lost 6 bases and J lost 1; bases outside the gene matches: 3. CDR3 sequence: CSVRTSGSYNEQFF. The CDR3 nucleotides read TGCAGCGTGAGGACTAGCGGTTCCTACAATGAGCAGTTCTTC.

The chain employs TRBV6-5 and TRBJ2-4; D possibly corresponds to TRBD2 (6 bases). Germline V gene sequence: CDR1 MNHEY, CDR2 SVGAGI. The CDR3 has 12 amino acids. V lost 10 bases to trimming and J lost 7 bases, with 14 bases between them. The CDR3 loop reads CAIAGMVNIQYF. DNA for the CDR3: TGTGCCATTGCGGGAATGGTGAACATTCAGTACTTC.

The chain has TRBV4-1 and TRBJ2-1; D possibly corresponds to TRBD1 (6 bases). Germline CDR1 reads MGHRA; CDR2 reads YSYEKL. V lost 4 bases, J lost 3 bases, and 16 bases lay in between. The CDR3 contains 16 residues. The CDR3 spells CASSPPSPGHYNEQFF. CDR3 DNA: TGCGCCAGCAGCCCCCCCTCTCCGGGACACTACAATGAGCAGTTCTTC.

V usage is TRBV9 and J usage is TRBJ2-1; D gene unclear. The CDR3 loop spans 12 amino acids. Germline CDR1 reads SGDLS; CDR2 reads YYNGEE. Trimming removed 0 bases from V and 10 bases from J, with 8 bases in between. The chain's CDR3 is CASSVGLREQFF. The CDR3 nucleotides read TGTGCCAGCAGCGTAGGACTCCGGGAGCAGTTCTTC.

The rearrangement joins TRBV19 to TRBJ2-6; the D gene is possibly TRBD1 (6 bases). This CDR3 is built from 17 residues. Germline lookup yields CDR1 LNHDA and CDR2 SQIVND (reference sequence). The V and J ends lost 8 bases and 0 bases respectively, with 17 bases between them. DNA of the CDR3: TGTGCCAGTGGACGGACAGCTTCCCCCTCTGGGGCCAACGTCCTGACTTTC. This translates into CASGRTASPSGANVLTF.

V gene TRBV29-1 combines with J gene TRBJ2-3, with D hard to call. V lost 3 bases, J lost 4 bases, and 8 bases lay in between. The length of the CDR3 is 12 residues. Germline-derived CDR1 and CDR2 are SQVTM and ANQGSEA. In DNA form, the CDR3 reads TGCAGCGTTGATCCAGTGGCAGATACGCAGTATTTT. Amino acids: CSVDPVADTQYF.

J is TRBJ2-1 and V is TRBV15, with TRBD2 matching 9 bases. The V and J ends lost 8 bases and 4 bases, in that order; junction bases with no gene match: 6. The CDR3 has 14 amino acids. Germline assignment: CDR1 LNHNV and CDR2 YYDKDF (reference sequence). The CDR3 DNA is TGTGCCACCGGCAAACTAGCGGGTTACAATGAGCAGTTCTTC. Translated: CATGKLAGYNEQFF.

This sequence joins TRBV29-1 and TRBJ2-7; 12 bases map to TRBD2. The length of the CDR3 is 17 residues. In germline, CDR1 is SQVTM, CDR2 ANQGSEA. Trimming cost V 7 bases and J 4 bases; bases outside gene matches: 17. The chain's CDR3 is CSALTSGSDAAPYEQYF. In DNA form, the CDR3 reads TGCAGCGCACTGACTAGCGGGAGTGACGCCGCGCCTTACGAGCAGTACTTC.

J is TRBJ2-5 and V is TRBV5-6; perhaps TRBD1 as D (5 bases). The CDR3 is 15 residues long. CDR1 is SGHDT, CDR2 YYEEEE, per germline. Deletions cut 2 bases from V and 0 bases from J, with 11 bases between. As DNA, the CDR3 is TGTGCCAGCAGCTTTACCCAGGGTTACCAAGAGACCCAGTACTTC. Its translation: CASSFTQGYQETQYF.